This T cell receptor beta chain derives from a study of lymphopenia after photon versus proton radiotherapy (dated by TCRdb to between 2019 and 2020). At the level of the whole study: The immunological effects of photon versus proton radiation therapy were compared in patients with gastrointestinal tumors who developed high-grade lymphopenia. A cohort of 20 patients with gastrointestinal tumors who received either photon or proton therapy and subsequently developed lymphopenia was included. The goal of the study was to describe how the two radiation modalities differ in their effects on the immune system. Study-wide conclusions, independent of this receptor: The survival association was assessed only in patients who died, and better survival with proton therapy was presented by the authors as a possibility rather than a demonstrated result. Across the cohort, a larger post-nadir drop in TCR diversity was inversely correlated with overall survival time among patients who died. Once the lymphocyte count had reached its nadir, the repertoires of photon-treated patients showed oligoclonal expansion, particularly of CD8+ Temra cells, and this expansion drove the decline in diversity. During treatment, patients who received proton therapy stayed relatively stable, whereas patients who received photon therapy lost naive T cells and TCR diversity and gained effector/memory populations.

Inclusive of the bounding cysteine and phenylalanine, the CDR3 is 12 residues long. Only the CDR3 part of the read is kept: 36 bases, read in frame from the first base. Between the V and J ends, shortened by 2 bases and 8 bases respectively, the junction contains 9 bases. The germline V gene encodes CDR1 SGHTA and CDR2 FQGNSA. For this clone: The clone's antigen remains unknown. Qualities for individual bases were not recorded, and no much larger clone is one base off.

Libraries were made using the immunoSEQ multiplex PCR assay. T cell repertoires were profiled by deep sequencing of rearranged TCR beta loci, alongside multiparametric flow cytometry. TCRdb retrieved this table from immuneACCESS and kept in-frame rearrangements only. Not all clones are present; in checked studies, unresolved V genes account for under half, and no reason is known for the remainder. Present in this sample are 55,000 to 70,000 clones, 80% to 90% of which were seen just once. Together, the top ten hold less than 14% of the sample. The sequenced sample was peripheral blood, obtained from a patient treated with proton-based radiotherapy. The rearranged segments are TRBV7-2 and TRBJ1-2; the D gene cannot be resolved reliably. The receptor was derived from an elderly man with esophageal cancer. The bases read TGTGCCAGCAGCTTAAATGCGCGCGGCTACACCTTC. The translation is CASSLNARGYTF.